Each of the 16 T cell receptor beta chains below was sequenced from the same sample in a study of long-term antiretroviral therapy in people with HIV. They ran version v3.0 of the immunoSEQ assay at survey level. Profiled with immunoSEQ multiplex PCR; TCRdb holds only in-frame clones, not every one. The repertoire holds under 30,000 clones, 60% to 85% seen once, with approximately 10% in the top ten. Source: unsorted PBMCs, taken 2.1 years after starting antiretroviral therapy. Every receptor here comes from a man between 25 and 39 years old with HIV.

This clone occurred a few times. V is TRBV10-3 and J is TRBJ2-7; 9 bases are shared with TRBD1. The CDR3 runs 15 residues. Germline CDR1 reads ENHRY; CDR2 reads SYGVKD. Trimming cost V 2 bases and J 4 bases; bases outside gene matches: 6. The CDR3 reads CAISEPGQGKYEQYF. CDR3 coding DNA: TGTGCCATCAGTGAGCCAGGACAGGGGAAGTACGAGCAGTACTTC.

The V call is TRBV18, the J call TRBJ1-2, with TRBD1 matching 7 bases. Germline V gene data show CDR1 as KGHSH and CDR2 as LQKENI. CDR3 length equals 14 residues. The trim removed 3 bases at V and 4 bases at J, leaving 5 bases unmatched. The CDR3 coding sequence is TGTGCCAGCTCACCGTTACGGGACAGCTATGGCTACACCTTC. Translating gives CASSPLRDSYGYTF.

Worth noting for this clone: The sample has other DNA sequences that encode this CDR3 too. This chain connects TRBV30 to TRBJ2-7, with TRBD1 matching over 8 bases. The CDR3 length is 14 residues. The J segment lost 0 bases and the V segment lost 3 bases, leaving 4 bases of the junction unmatched. Germline values: CDR1 GTSNPN, CDR2 SVGIG (reference sequence). The CDR3 loop reads CAWRRQGSSYEQYF. CDR3 coding DNA: TGTGCCTGGAGACGACAGGGGAGCTCCTACGAGCAGTACTTC.

The chain carries TRBV5-1 and TRBJ1-4, with D perhaps TRBD1 (5 bases). The V gene's germline CDR1 is SGHRS and CDR2 YFSETQ. The CDR3 sequence is 15 residues long. V was cut by 4 bases and J by 8 bases, with 18 bases left in between. The CDR3 loop is CASSLGEVFGEKLFF. CDR3 sequence (DNA): TGCGCCAGCAGCCTGGGGGAGGTCTTCGGAGAAAAACTGTTTTTT.

V gene TRBV11-2 combines with J gene TRBJ2-1; D is perhaps TRBD2 (6 bases). CDR3 length equals 16 residues. V was trimmed by 3 bases and J by 8 bases, leaving 20 bases between them. The germline CDR1 and CDR2 sequences are SGHAT and FQNNGV. CDR3 residues: CASSFRSGGFFDEQFF. In DNA, the CDR3 is TGTGCCAGCAGCTTTCGTAGCGGAGGGTTTTTCGATGAGCAGTTCTTC.

The chain has TRBV5-4 and TRBJ2-2; the D gene is possibly TRBD1 (5 bases). The CDR3 is 15 residues long. Germline CDR1 is SGHNT and CDR2 is YYREEE (reference sequence). Deletions cut 0 bases from V and 1 base from J, with 7 bases between. CDR3 protein: CASSLVQGNTGELFF. Here the CDR3 DNA reads TGTGCCAGCAGCTTGGTTCAGGGGAACACCGGGGAGCTGTTTTTT.

This clone came up once. This rearrangement joins TRBV6-1 to TRBJ2-4, with 13 bases lining up with TRBD2. CDR3 size: 19 residues. V gave up 4 bases and J gave up 0 bases; unmatched junction bases: 9. Germline V gene lookup returns CDR1 MNHNS and CDR2 SASEGT. Here the CDR3 reads CASSGKLAGGTLAKNIQYF. CDR3 sequence (DNA): TGTGCCAGCAGTGGAAAACTAGCGGGGGGGACCCTAGCCAAAAACATTCAGTACTTC.

The rearrangement uses TRBV2 and TRBJ2-1, with TRBD2 identical over 10 bases. J was trimmed by 4 bases and V by 3 bases; bases with no gene match: 3. CDR3 size: 15 residues. CDR1 SNHLY and CDR2 FYNNEI come from the germline V gene. CDR3: CASSERLAGYNEQFF. DNA of the CDR3: TGTGCCAGCAGTGAGCGACTAGCGGGTTACAATGAGCAGTTCTTC.

The genes are TRBV10-3 and TRBJ2-5, with 8 bases identical to TRBD1. This CDR3 is built from 13 residues. Per the germline V gene, CDR1 is ENHRY and CDR2 is SYGVKD. Unmatched junction bases numbered 5, after V lost 6 bases and J lost 5 bases. CDR3 in DNA: TGTGCCATCAGCGGACAGGGCCAGGAGACCCAGTACTTC. Protein sequence: CAISGQGQETQYF.

This clone was found once. DNA for the CDR3: TGTGCCAGCAGCTATAGCGGGAGTCCAGATACGCAGTATTTT. Protein product: CASSYSGSPDTQYF. V usage is TRBV28 and J usage is TRBJ2-3; 9 nucleotides line up with TRBD2. This CDR3 contains 14 residues. Germline V gene data show CDR1 as MDHEN and CDR2 as SYDVKM. The V segment lost 6 bases and the J segment 4 bases; nucleotides outside the gene matches: 5.

This clone was recorded only once. The chain couples TRBV5-1 to TRBJ1-2; D is perhaps TRBD1 (5 bases). The CDR3 spans 16 residues. Germline values: CDR1 SGHRS, CDR2 YFSETQ. With 0 bases removed from V and 2 bases from J, the gap between germline ends came to 14 bases. Written as DNA, the CDR3 is TGCGCCAGCAGCTTGGAAACGCGACAGCGGAACTATGGCTACACCTTC. This codes for CASSLETRQRNYGYTF.

The J gene is TRBJ1-5, the V gene TRBV30; TRBD1 matches at 11 bases. The germline V gene encodes CDR1 GTSNPN and CDR2 SVGIG (reference sequence). The V gene end was trimmed by 3 bases and the J gene end by 7 bases; junction bases not matched to a gene: 5. This CDR3 is 14 amino acids long. The CDR3 sequence is CAWRAGTGGQPQHF. DNA for the CDR3: TGTGCCTGGAGGGCCGGGACAGGGGGACAGCCCCAGCATTTT.

The chain carries TRBV7-2 and TRBJ2-1; 9 positions agree with TRBD2. This CDR3 region has 15 residues. CDR1 is SGHTA and CDR2 is FQGNSA in the germline V gene. V shed 5 bases, J shed 5 bases, and the junction held 7 bases outside the gene matches. The CDR3 nucleotides are TGTGCCAGCAGCCTGGGACTAGCTAAAAACAATGAGCAGTTCTTC. This translates into CASSLGLAKNNEQFF. The full variable domain, completed using reference TRBV7-2 and TRBJ2-1, is GAGVSQSPSNKVTEKGKDVELRCDPISGHTALYWYRQSLGQGLEFLIYFQGNSAPDKSGLPSDRFSAERTGGSVSTLTIQRTQQEDSAVYLCASSLGLAKNNEQFFGPGTRLTVL.

The gene calls are TRBV6-5 and TRBJ1-6; weak D call: TRBD1 (5 bases). The germline CDR1 and CDR2 sequences are MNHEY and SVGAGI. Trimming removed 7 bases from V and 6 bases from J, with 16 bases in between. The CDR3 totals 15 residues. The CDR3 DNA is TGTGCCAGCACCGCCCAGGGAGGGTTTAATTCACCCCTCCACTTT. Translation gives CASTAQGGFNSPLHF.

The J gene is TRBJ1-2, the V gene TRBV5-5; D is perhaps TRBD1 (6 bases). Germline CDR1 is SGHKS and CDR2 is YYEKEE (reference sequence). Trimming left V 1 base short and J 2 bases short, with 12 bases between. The CDR3 consists of 15 residues. In DNA, the CDR3 is TGTGCCAGCAGCTTGAGGGGGGCCGGAAACTATGGCTACACCTTC. It yields the protein CASSLRGAGNYGYTF.

This clone was counted once. The chain links TRBV10-3 to TRBJ1-3; D is ambiguous. This CDR3 contains 19 residues. The germline gives CDR1 ENHRY, CDR2 SYGVKD. Trimming took 3 bases from V and 0 from J, leaving 21 bases between them. CDR3 sequence: CAISERTKRTSISGNTIYF. CDR3 in DNA: TGTGCCATCAGTGAACGAACCAAGCGAACGTCGATCTCTGGAAACACCATATATTTT.